This T cell receptor beta chain originates from a study of T-cell memory formation after mild COVID-19. Across the study: TCR clusters showed largely donor specificity.

TCRdb ran MiXCR on the 5' RACE reads and lists one entry per CDR3 protein. The sample consists of roughly 35,000 distinct CDR3 sequences, over 20% of them appearing once. Concerning this clonotype: Its antigen is undetermined.

Study outcomes and limitations: Clones that got smaller from day 15 to 85 had even CD4/CD8, while clones growing later tipped toward CD4+.

Sequences were obtained from PBMCs or a T cell subset sorted from them (not recorded which). The TCR was taken from an adult who had mild COVID-19 (a few samples of this study predate the infection). Cell type and time point are not known.

The CDR3 protein is CASSRPGAHEQYF. DNA for the CDR3: TGTGCCAGCAGTCGACCAGGGGCGCACGAGCAGTACTTC. V gene TRBV7-9 combines with J gene TRBJ2-7, with D possibly being TRBD1 (6 bases). Between the trimmed V and J ends, which lost 6 bases and 5 bases, there was a span of 14 bases. The CDR3 has 13 amino acids. The germline V gene has CDR1 SEHNR and CDR2 FQNEAQ (reference sequence).